This TCR beta chain was captured by sequencing in a study of T-cell reconstitution after alpha-beta-depleted transplantation in children. Germline V gene data show CDR1 as SNHLY and CDR2 as FYNNEI. V lost 6 bases and J lost 3; bases outside the gene matches: 11. The CDR3 covers 16 residues. For TCRbeta, the library was prepared with unique molecular identifiers. Each CDR3 protein is one row after TCRdb ran MiXCR on the PCR reads. The sample has about 610,000 distinct CDR3 sequences, about 11% seen once. This clonotype was seen only a few times. The chain is built from TRBV2 and TRBJ1-2; 9 positions agree with TRBD1. The sequence was collected from a human donor who donated a stem cell graft to a child with acute myeloid leukemia. Material: PBMCs from the stem cell graft donor, obtained from the stem cell graft. CDR3 nucleotides: TGTGCCAGCAGCCCCGGTACAGGGGGCCCGGACTATGGCTACACCTTC. This gives the protein CASSPGTGGPDYGYTF.